A selection of T cell receptor beta chains follows, all from one sample in a study of cytomegalovirus exposure and HLA in healthy donors. The table came from immunoSEQ multiplex PCR; TCRdb's copy has only in-frame clones and leaves some out. The data hold some 120,000 clones, with 79% observed a single time. Sequenced material: PBMCs. All receptors derive from a man younger than 30 in good health and CMV-seronegative. CDR3s include the opening cysteine and the closing phenylalanine or tryptophan. Each record gives: clone size, V gene, D gene, J gene, CDR3 DNA, CDR3 protein. D genes are given only for firm matches. Clone size is stated in some rows and not others, as once, few, many or a class when expanded.

size: few; V: TRBV6-5; D: .; J: TRBJ2-2; DNA: TGTGCCAGCAGTTTCCGGGAAGGGCACGGGGAGCTGTTTTTT; CDR3: CASSFREGHGELFF
size: .; V: TRBV2; D: .; J: TRBJ2-5; DNA: TGTGCCAGCAGTGTGCGGCACCAAGAGACCCAGTACTTC; CDR3: CASSVRHQETQYF
size: .; V: TRBV7-6; D: TRBD1; J: TRBJ1-3; DNA: TGTGCCAGCAGCCCCCGGACAGGGGGCGGGCCTGGAAACACCATATATTTT; CDR3: CASSPRTGGGPGNTIYF
size: few; V: TRBV6-1; D: .; J: TRBJ2-7; DNA: TGTGCCAGCAGTAGGGGAAGTCATAGCTCCTACGAGCAGTACTTC; CDR3: CASSRGSHSSYEQYF
size: .; V: TRBV6-5; D: .; J: TRBJ1-2; DNA: TGTGCCAGCAGTGTCACCCCCTGGCGGGTTGGCTACACCTTC; CDR3: CASSVTPWRVGYTF
size: .; V: TRBV9; D: TRBD2; J: TRBJ2-1; DNA: TGTGCCAGCAGCGTAGTAGGACTAGCGGGAGTGTATGAGCAGTTCTTC; CDR3: CASSVVGLAGVYEQFF
size: .; V: TRBV7-7; D: .; J: TRBJ2-5; DNA: TGTGCCAGCAGCTTAGGTATCCAAGAGACCCAGTACTTC; CDR3: CASSLGIQETQYF
size: few; V: TRBV7-2; D: .; J: TRBJ2-2; DNA: TGTGCCAGCAGCGTCGGGGGAGAGCTGTTTTTT; CDR3: CASSVGGELFF
size: .; V: TRBV6-5; D: TRBD1; J: TRBJ1-1; DNA: TGTGCCAGCAGTCCCCCCGGGACAGTGGGAGCTTTCTTT; CDR3: CASSPPGTVGAFF
size: .; V: TRBV25-1; D: .; J: TRBJ1-5; DNA: TGTGCCAGCAGTGACAGGGGTAGCAATCAGCCCCAGCATTTT; CDR3: CASSDRGSNQPQHF
size: .; V: TRBV7-2; D: .; J: TRBJ2-7; DNA: TGTGCCAGCAGCTTAGGACAGATCTACGAGCAGTACTTC; CDR3: CASSLGQIYEQYF
size: once; V: TRBV11-2; D: .; J: TRBJ1-1; DNA: TGTGCCAGCAGCTTAGATAGAGGTGAAGCTTTCTTT; CDR3: CASSLDRGEAFF
size: .; V: TRBV13; D: TRBD1; J: TRBJ1-1; DNA: TGTGCCAGCAGAGGGCAGACAGGGAGCACTGAAGCTTTCTTT; CDR3: CASRGQTGSTEAFF
size: .; V: TRBV7-2; D: .; J: TRBJ1-1; DNA: TGTGCCAGCAGCTTAGGTTTGAGGGCAAGCACTGAAGCTTTCTTT; CDR3: CASSLGLRASTEAFF
size: once; V: TRBV5-4; D: TRBD1; J: TRBJ1-1; DNA: TGTGCCAGCAGCTGGGGACAGTTGAATGCTGAAGCTTTCTTT; CDR3: CASSWGQLNAEAFF
size: .; V: TRBV28; D: TRBD2; J: TRBJ2-3; DNA: TGTGCCAGCAGTTTATTTCTCTTGGGTAGCGGGACGGTAGCAGATACGCAGTATTTT; CDR3: CASSLFLLGSGTVADTQYF
size: .; V: TRBV2; D: TRBD1; J: TRBJ1-2; DNA: TGTGCCAGCATCCCTATACAGGGGGCCAAAAACTATGGCTACACCTTC; CDR3: CASIPIQGAKNYGYTF
size: once; V: TRBV6-5; D: .; J: TRBJ2-7; DNA: TGTGCCAGCAGTTACTCGGCGGGCCCCTCCTACGAGCAGTACTTC; CDR3: CASSYSAGPSYEQYF
size: .; V: TRBV4-1; D: .; J: TRBJ2-1; DNA: TGCGCCAGCAGCCAAGGACTCTTATTCTCCTACAATGAGCAGTTCTTC; CDR3: CASSQGLLFSYNEQFF
size: .; V: TRBV29-1; D: .; J: TRBJ1-5; DNA: TGCAGCGTTGGGGGGACTCTCAATCAGCCCCAGCATTTT; CDR3: CSVGGTLNQPQHF
size: once; V: TRBV6-5; D: TRBD2; J: TRBJ2-1; DNA: TGTGCCAGCAGTTACTCGATAGCGGGAGGGCCCAATGAGCAGTTCTTC; CDR3: CASSYSIAGGPNEQFF
size: .; V: TRBV19; D: TRBD1; J: TRBJ1-1; DNA: TGTGCCAGTAGCACGAGACAGGGGGCGCGGATTGAAGCTTTCTTT; CDR3: CASSTRQGARIEAFF
size: .; V: TRBV15; D: .; J: TRBJ1-5; DNA: TGTGCCACCAGCAAGGAACTAACGGGGGTGAGCAATCAGCCCCAGCATTTT; CDR3: CATSKELTGVSNQPQHF